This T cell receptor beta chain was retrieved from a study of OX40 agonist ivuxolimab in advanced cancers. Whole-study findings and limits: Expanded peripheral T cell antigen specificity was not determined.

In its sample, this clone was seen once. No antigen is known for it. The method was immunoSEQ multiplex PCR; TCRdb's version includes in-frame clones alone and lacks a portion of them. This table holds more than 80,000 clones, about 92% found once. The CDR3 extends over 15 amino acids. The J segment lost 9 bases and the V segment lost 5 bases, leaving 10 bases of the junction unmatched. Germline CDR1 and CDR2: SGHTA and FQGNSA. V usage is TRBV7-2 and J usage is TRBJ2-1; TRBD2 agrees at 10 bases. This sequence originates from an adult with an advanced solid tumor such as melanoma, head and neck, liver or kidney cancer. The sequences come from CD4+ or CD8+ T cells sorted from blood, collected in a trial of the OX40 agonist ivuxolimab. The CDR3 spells CASSPRLAGTAEQFF. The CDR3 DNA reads TGTGCCAGCAGCCCAAGACTAGCGGGCACGGCTGAGCAGTTCTTC.